Below are 10 T cell receptor beta chains sequenced from a single sample in a study of blood T cell repertoires in COVID-19. TCRdb's copy holds only in-frame clones and misses some; the assay was immunoSEQ multiplex PCR. The repertoire holds some 170,000 clones, roughly 84% seen once, with over 12% in the top ten. The material sequenced was PBMCs or T cells enriched from blood (not recorded which). Source of these receptors: a man aged 45-60 years who had recovered from COVID-19.

V is TRBV7-2 and J is TRBJ1-1; 7 bases align to TRBD1. V was pared by 1 base and J by 4 bases, with 6 bases of the junction left unmatched. Looked up from germline, CDR1 is SGHTA and CDR2 is FQGNSA. The CDR3 runs to 15 residues. The CDR3 loop is CASSLVGTGATEAFF. CDR3 bases: TGTGCCAGCAGCTTAGTGGGTACAGGGGCCACTGAAGCTTTCTTT. The full variable domain, rest sourced from reference TRBV7-2 and TRBJ1-1, is GAGVSQSPSNKVTEKGKDVELRCDPISGHTALYWYRQSLGQGLEFLIYFQGNSAPDKSGLPSDRFSAERTGGSVSTLTIQRTQQEDSAVYLCASSLVGTGATEAFFGQGTRLTVV.

This clone was detected once. This chain connects TRBV19 to TRBJ1-2, with TRBD1 matching 8 bases. Trimming cost V 3 bases and J 6 bases; bases outside gene matches: 6. The germline gives CDR1 LNHDA, CDR2 SQIVND (reference sequence). This CDR3 has 14 residues. CDR3 in DNA: TGTGCCAGTAGTATCACGACAGGGGCACATGGCTACACCTTC. Translating it yields CASSITTGAHGYTF.

The chain carries TRBV30 and TRBJ1-2; 8 bases agree with TRBD1. J gave up 4 bases and V 3 bases, and 4 bases lay outside the gene matches. The CDR3 covers 13 residues. CDR1 and CDR2 (germline): GTSNPN, SVGIG (reference sequence). The CDR3 region is CAWSRGLGYGYTF. The CDR3 DNA sequence: TGTGCCTGGAGCAGGGGGCTTGGCTATGGCTACACCTTC.

This CDR3 is CASSQNRGSSSYEQYF. The CDR3 coding sequence is TGTGCCAGCAGCCAGAACAGGGGTTCAAGCTCCTACGAGCAGTACTTC. This rearrangement joins TRBV7-2 to TRBJ2-7, with 7 bases lining up with TRBD1. V dropped 5 bases and J dropped 0; count of bases not matched to a gene: 10. The CDR3 contains 16 residues. Germline V gives CDR1 SGHTA, CDR2 FQGNSA.

This clone was counted between two and nine times. CDR3 coding DNA: TGCGCCAGCAGCAGGACTAGCGGTTACAATGAGCAGTTCTTC. It yields the protein CASSRTSGYNEQFF. The chain couples TRBV4-1 to TRBJ2-1; TRBD2 aligns across 10 bases. V dropped 5 bases and J dropped 4; count of bases not matched to a gene: 2. Germline CDR1 is MGHRA and CDR2 is YSYEKL. CDR3 length: 14 amino acids.

The rearrangement links TRBV11-2 to TRBJ2-3; no firm D call. Trimming took 1 base from V and 0 from J, leaving 11 bases between them. The V gene's germline CDR1 is SGHAT and CDR2 FQNNGV. CDR3 length equals 16 residues. CDR3 in DNA: TGTGCCAGCAGCTTAGGGGCCGGCGAAAGCACAGATACGCAGTATTTT. This translates into CASSLGAGESTDTQYF. The whole variable domain, filled in from reference TRBV11-2 and TRBJ2-3, reads EAGVAQSPRYKIIEKRQSVAFWCNPISGHATLYWYQQILGQGPKLLIQFQNNGVVDDSQLPKDRFSAERLKGVDSTLKIQPAKLEDSAVYLCASSLGAGESTDTQYFGPGTRLTVL.

CDR3 sequence (DNA): TGTGCCAGCAGCTTAGAAGGCGGGGAATTCCAAGAGACCCAGTACTTC. It codes for CASSLEGGEFQETQYF. This chain joins TRBV11-2 and TRBJ2-5, with D possibly being TRBD2 (6 bases). The length of the CDR3 is 16 residues. The germline V gene has CDR1 SGHAT and CDR2 FQNNGV. V gave up 0 bases and J gave up 1 base, with 12 bases separating them.

V is TRBV4-1 and J is TRBJ2-7; D is possibly TRBD1 (6 bases). Between the trimmed V and J ends, which lost 2 bases and 6 bases, there was a span of 17 bases. The germline CDR1 and CDR2 sequences are MGHRA and YSYEKL. The CDR3 totals 15 residues. CDR3 bases: TGCGCCAGCAGCCAACAGGTCTATCAAGGGGGCGAGCAGTACTTC. This translates into CASSQQVYQGGEQYF.

V is TRBV3-1 (or the pseudogene TRBV3-2) and J is TRBJ1-2, with 7 bases fitting TRBD1. Germline trimming cut 4 bases from V and 8 bases from J; bases unmatched to any gene: 13. The germline gives CDR1 LGHDT, CDR2 YNNKEL (reference sequence). This CDR3 is built from 15 residues. The CDR3 here is CASSLPGTRGGGYTF. CDR3 sequence (DNA): TGTGCCAGCAGCCTACCCGGTACACGAGGGGGCGGCTACACCTTC.

The gene calls are TRBV18 and TRBJ1-1; possible D gene TRBD1, 6 bases. Trimming took 5 bases from V and 5 from J, leaving 12 bases between them. Germline-derived CDR1 and CDR2 are KGHSH and LQKENI. This CDR3 is built from 13 residues. The CDR3 loop reads CASSTGRGTEAFF. The CDR3 bases are TGTGCCAGCTCAACAGGGAGAGGAACTGAAGCTTTCTTT.